This TCR beta chain comes out of a study of T cell repertoires in cytomegalovirus infection. Study context: Both recently identified HLA-C-restricted and well-studied HLA-B-restricted CMV epitopes were used in the study. Public TCR beta signatures provided an indication of both CMV infection and a matching HLA type.

CDR1 is LGHDT, CDR2 YNNKEL, per germline (reference sequence). The CDR3 runs 17 residues. V gave up 4 bases and J gave up 4 bases; unmatched junction bases: 11. About this clonotype: Its target is not known.

Study-wide results and limits: Of the TCR beta families, the public ones yielded a cumulative frequency that identified carriers of CMV plus the relevant HLA. The ex vivo response showed dominance by HLA-C-restricted CMV-specific TCR beta clonotypes.

MiXCR, applied by TCRdb to the reads, yields one record per CDR3 protein. This table has 800,000 to 950,000 distinct CDR3 sequences, approximately 30% appearing once. The sequenced sample was cultured CD8+ T cells from PBMCs, obtained from culture after CMV antigen stimulation. The source of this sequence is a human donor in good health (CMV status not recorded). Some clones in this sample may be carry-over from other donors' samples. V gene TRBV3-1 combines with J gene TRBJ2-1, with 9 bases fitting TRBD2. CDR3 nucleotide sequence: TGTGCCAGCAGCCCCCTTCGGGATAGCGGGGGATACAATGAGCAGTTCTTC. Translating gives CASSPLRDSGGYNEQFF.